Shown below are 5 T cell receptor beta chains from a single sample sequenced in a study of blood T cell repertoires in COVID-19. The repertoire was sequenced with immunoSEQ multiplex PCR; TCRdb's copy has only in-frame clones and lacks some. The data hold just under 85,000 clones, with approximately 83% observed a single time. Source material: peripheral blood. These receptors were collected from a woman older than 75 with acute or convalescent COVID-19.

The rearrangement uses TRBV14 and TRBJ2-3; 9 nucleotides match TRBD2. The CDR3 contains 16 residues. Germline values: CDR1 SGHDN, CDR2 FVKESK. The ends lost 2 bases at V and 3 bases at J; junction bases unmatched: 6. CDR3 sequence (DNA): TGTGCCAGCAGCCAAAACCCCCTAGCGGGAACAGATACGCAGTATTTT. It specifies CASSQNPLAGTDTQYF. The full variable domain, rest sourced from reference TRBV14 and TRBJ2-3, is EAGVTQFPSHSVIEKGQTVTLRCDPISGHDNLYWYRRVMGKEIKFLLHFVKESKQDESGMPNNRFLAERTGGTYSTLKVQPAELEDSGVYFCASSQNPLAGTDTQYFGPGTRLTVL.

The chain employs TRBV7-2 and TRBJ2-6, with a possible D match to TRBD1 (5 bases). Germline V gives CDR1 SGHTA, CDR2 FQGNSA. The V end lost 5 bases, the J end lost 1 base, and 9 bases lay between the germline ends. The CDR3 length is 15 residues. The CDR3 loop is CASSGHLSGANVLTF. The CDR3 coding sequence is TGTGCCAGCAGCGGACACCTTTCTGGGGCCAACGTCCTGACTTTC.

This clone was seen a few times. The CDR3 reads CASSQEFVGQGLDTQYF. For the CDR3, the DNA is TGTGCCAGCAGCCAAGAGTTTGTGGGACAGGGGTTAGATACGCAGTATTTT. The chain has TRBV4-2 and TRBJ2-3; TRBD1 matches 10 bases. After removal of 0 bases from V and 5 bases from J, the junction contained 8 bases not matched to a gene. Germline-derived CDR1 and CDR2 are LGHNA and YNFKEQ. This CDR3 spans 17 amino acids.

The chain recombines TRBV18 with TRBJ2-1, with a possible D match to TRBD2 (6 bases). From germline, CDR1 is KGHSH and CDR2 LQKENI. V gave up 3 bases and J gave up 8 bases, with 17 bases separating them. The CDR3 length is 15 residues. The CDR3 coding sequence is TGTGCCAGCTCACCCTCCGCCGGGAGTGAGGATGAGCAGTTCTTC. This gives the protein CASSPSAGSEDEQFF.

J is TRBJ2-7 and V is TRBV3-1 (or the pseudogene TRBV3-2); 12 bases match TRBD2. The CDR3 is made up of 14 amino acids. Trimming removed 7 bases from V and 6 bases from J; junction bases left unmatched: 7. The germline V gene has CDR1 LGHDT and CDR2 YNNKEL (reference sequence). The CDR3 DNA follows: TGTGCCAGCACCCGACTAGCGGGAGAAGGCGAGCAGTACTTC. Amino acid sequence: CASTRLAGEGEQYF.